Each of the 4 T cell receptor beta chains below was sequenced from the same sample in a study of OX40 agonist ivuxolimab in advanced cancers. Profiling relied on immunoSEQ multiplex PCR, and the TCRdb table lists in-frame clones only, not all of them. This sample yields tens of thousands of clones, of which approximately 85% are seen a single time; roughly 6% belongs to the top ten. This specimen consisted of CD4+ or CD8+ T cells sorted from blood, obtained in a trial of the OX40 agonist ivuxolimab. The origin of the receptors is an adult with an advanced solid tumor such as melanoma, head and neck, liver or kidney cancer.

The chain joins TRBV4-1 to TRBJ2-7, with 10 nucleotides matching TRBD1. CDR3 size: 15 residues. CDR1 and CDR2 from the germline V gene are MGHRA and YSYEKL. V shed 1 base and J 3 bases; nucleotides not matched to a gene: 3. The CDR3 bases are TGCGCCAGCAGCCAAGGGGACAGGGGTCACTACGAGCAGTACTTC. As protein: CASSQGDRGHYEQYF.

The chain carries TRBV19 and TRBJ1-3; tentatively, D is TRBD1 (6 bases). The CDR3 length is 16 residues. V was clipped by 9 bases and J by 0 bases, with 18 bases between them. Looked up from germline, CDR1 is LNHDA and CDR2 is SQIVND (reference sequence). CDR3 protein: CASGAPGRGSGNTIYF. The CDR3 coding sequence is TGTGCCAGCGGGGCTCCGGGCAGGGGCTCTGGAAACACCATATATTTT.

This chain connects TRBV7-8 to TRBJ2-2; D call uncertain. V was cut by 4 bases and J by 4 bases, with 10 bases left in between. Germline assignment: CDR1 SGHVS and CDR2 FQNEAQ. The length of the CDR3 is 14 residues. This chain's CDR3 is CASSSPWVTGELFF. In DNA, the CDR3 is TGTGCCAGCAGCTCCCCGTGGGTCACCGGGGAGCTGTTTTTT. Drawing the rest from reference TRBV7-8 and TRBJ2-2, the complete variable domain is GAGVSQSPRYKVAKRGQDVALRCDPISGHVSLFWYQQALGQGPEFLTYFQNEAQLDKSGLPSDRFFAERPEGSVSTLKIQRTQQEDSAVYLCASSSPWVTGELFFGEGSRLTVL.

The V call is TRBV6-1, the J call TRBJ1-2; possible D gene TRBD1, 6 bases. The germline V gene encodes CDR1 MNHNS and CDR2 SASEGT. The CDR3 is 14 residues long. Trimming took off 5 bases at V and 8 bases at J, with 18 bases between the two ends. CDR3 residues: CASSHSPGQTGYTF. CDR3 nucleotide sequence: TGTGCCAGCAGTCACTCCCCAGGACAGACGGGCTACACCTTC.